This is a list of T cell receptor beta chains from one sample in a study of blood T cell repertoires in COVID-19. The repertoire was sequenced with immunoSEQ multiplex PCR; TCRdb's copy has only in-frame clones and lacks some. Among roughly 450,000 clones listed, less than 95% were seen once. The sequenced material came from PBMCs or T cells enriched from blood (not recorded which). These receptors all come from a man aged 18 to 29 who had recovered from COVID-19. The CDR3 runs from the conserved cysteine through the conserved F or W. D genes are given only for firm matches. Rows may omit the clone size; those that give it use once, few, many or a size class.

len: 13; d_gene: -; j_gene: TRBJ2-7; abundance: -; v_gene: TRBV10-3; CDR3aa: CAISDTATYEQYF; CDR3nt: TGTGCCATCAGTGATACAGCTACCTACGAGCAGTACTTC
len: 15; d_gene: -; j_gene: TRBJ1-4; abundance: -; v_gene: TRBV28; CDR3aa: CASSPPGLANEKLFF; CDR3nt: TGTGCCAGCAGTCCCCCAGGGCTCGCTAATGAAAAACTGTTTTTT
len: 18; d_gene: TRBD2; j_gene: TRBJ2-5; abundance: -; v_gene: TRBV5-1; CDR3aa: CASSPSSRLAGGGETQYF; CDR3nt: TGCGCCAGCAGCCCCTCCTCGCGACTAGCGGGAGGGGGAGAGACCCAGTACTTC
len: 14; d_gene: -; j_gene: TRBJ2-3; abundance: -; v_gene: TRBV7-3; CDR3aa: CASSLGTSTDTQYF; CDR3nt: TGTGCCAGCAGCCTAGGGACTAGCACAGATACGCAGTATTTT
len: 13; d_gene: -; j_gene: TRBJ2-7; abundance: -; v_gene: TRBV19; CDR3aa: CASSRESSYEQYF; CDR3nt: TGTGCCAGTAGCCGGGAGAGTTCCTACGAGCAGTACTTC
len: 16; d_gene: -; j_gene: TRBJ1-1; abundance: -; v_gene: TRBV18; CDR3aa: CASSPEPSRQGTEAFF; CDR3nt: TGTGCCAGCTCACCAGAGCCCTCCAGGCAAGGCACTGAAGCTTTCTTT
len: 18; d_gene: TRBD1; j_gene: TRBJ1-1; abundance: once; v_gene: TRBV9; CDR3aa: CASSVTGGAALGTSEAFF; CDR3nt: TGTGCCAGCAGCGTCACAGGGGGAGCTGCTTTAGGAACAAGTGAAGCTTTCTTT
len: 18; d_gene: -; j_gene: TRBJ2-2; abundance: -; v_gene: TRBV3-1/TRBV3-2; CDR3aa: CASSQRSQAPSNTGELFF; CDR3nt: TGTGCCAGCAGCCAGAGGTCACAGGCGCCTTCGAACACCGGGGAGCTGTTTTTT
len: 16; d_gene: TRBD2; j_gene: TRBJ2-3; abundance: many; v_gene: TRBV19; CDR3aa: CASSTLAGVSTDTQYF; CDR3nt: TGTGCCAGTAGTACCTTAGCGGGAGTGAGTACAGATACGCAGTATTTT
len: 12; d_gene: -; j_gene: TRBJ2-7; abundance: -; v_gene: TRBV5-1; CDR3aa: CASSLPSYEQYF; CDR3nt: TGCGCCAGCAGCTTGCCATCCTACGAGCAGTACTTC
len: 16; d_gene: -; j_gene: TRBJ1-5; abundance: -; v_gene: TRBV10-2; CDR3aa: CASSAEEIDDNQPQHF; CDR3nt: TGCGCCAGCAGTGCTGAGGAAATCGATGACAATCAGCCCCAGCATTTT
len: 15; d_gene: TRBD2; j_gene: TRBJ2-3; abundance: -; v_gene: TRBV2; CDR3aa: CASNSGGPATDTQYF; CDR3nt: TGTGCCAGCAACAGCGGGGGGCCCGCTACAGATACGCAGTATTTT
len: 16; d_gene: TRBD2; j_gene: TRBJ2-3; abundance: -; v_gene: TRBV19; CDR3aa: CASSMGLAGGVNTQYF; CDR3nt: TGTGCCAGTAGTATGGGTCTAGCGGGGGGTGTTAATACGCAGTATTTT
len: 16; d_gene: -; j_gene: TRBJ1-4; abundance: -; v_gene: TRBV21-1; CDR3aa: CASSPRAGGGNEKLFF; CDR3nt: TGTGCCAGCAGCCCCCGGGCGGGAGGGGGGAATGAAAAACTGTTTTTT
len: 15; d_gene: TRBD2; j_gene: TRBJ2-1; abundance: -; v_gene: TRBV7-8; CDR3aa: CASSSGLAVGNEQFF; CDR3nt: TGTGCCAGCAGCTCAGGACTAGCGGTGGGGAATGAGCAGTTCTTC
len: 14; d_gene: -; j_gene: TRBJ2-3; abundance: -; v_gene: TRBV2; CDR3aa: CASSLLQGTDTQYF; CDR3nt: TGTGCCAGCAGTCTCTTACAGGGAACAGATACGCAGTATTTT
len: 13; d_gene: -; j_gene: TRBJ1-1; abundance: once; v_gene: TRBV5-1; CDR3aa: CASSLAYNTEAFF; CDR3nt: TGCGCCAGCAGCTTAGCGTACAACACTGAAGCTTTCTTT
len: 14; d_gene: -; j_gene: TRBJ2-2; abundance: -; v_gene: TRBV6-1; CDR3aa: CASSERQYTGELFF; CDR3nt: TGTGCCAGCAGTGAACGACAGTACACCGGGGAGCTGTTTTTT
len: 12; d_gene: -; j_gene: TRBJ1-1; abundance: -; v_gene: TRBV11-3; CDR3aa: CASSSGDTEAFF; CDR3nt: TGTGCCAGCAGCTCGGGGGACACTGAAGCTTTCTTT
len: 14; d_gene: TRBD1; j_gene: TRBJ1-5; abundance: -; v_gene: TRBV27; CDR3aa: CASRPRQGGQPQHF; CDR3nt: TGTGCCAGCAGGCCCCGACAGGGAGGTCAGCCCCAGCATTTT
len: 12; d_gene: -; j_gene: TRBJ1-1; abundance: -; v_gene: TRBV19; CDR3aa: CASSIEGQGAFF; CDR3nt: TGTGCCAGTAGTATCGAGGGTCAGGGGGCTTTCTTT
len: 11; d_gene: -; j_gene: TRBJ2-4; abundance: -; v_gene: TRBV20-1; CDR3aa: CSATHKNIQYF; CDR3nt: TGCAGTGCTACCCACAAAAACATTCAGTACTTC
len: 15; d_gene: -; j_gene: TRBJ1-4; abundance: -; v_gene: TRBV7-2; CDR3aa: CASSLGRTVTEKLFF; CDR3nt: TGTGCCAGCAGCTTAGGGCGGACAGTAACTGAAAAACTGTTTTTT
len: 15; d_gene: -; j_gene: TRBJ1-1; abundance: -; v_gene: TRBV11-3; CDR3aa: CASSLERQVNTEAFF; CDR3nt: TGTGCCAGCAGCTTAGAAAGACAGGTGAACACTGAAGCTTTCTTT
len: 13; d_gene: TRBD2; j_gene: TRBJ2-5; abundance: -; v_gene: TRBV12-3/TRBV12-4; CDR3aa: CASSQGGVETQYF; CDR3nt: TGTGCCAGCAGTCAGGGAGGGGTAGAGACCCAGTACTTC
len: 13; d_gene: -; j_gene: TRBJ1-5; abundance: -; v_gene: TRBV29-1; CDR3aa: CSVGQDSNQPQHF; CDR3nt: TGCAGCGTTGGTCAGGATAGCAATCAGCCCCAGCATTTT
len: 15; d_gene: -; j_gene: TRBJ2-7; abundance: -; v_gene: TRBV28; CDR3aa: CASTVLALGSYEQYF; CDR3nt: TGTGCCAGCACCGTTCTAGCTTTAGGGTCCTACGAGCAGTACTTC
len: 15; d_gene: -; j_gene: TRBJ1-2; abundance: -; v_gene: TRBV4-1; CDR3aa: CASSQEAGEIYGYTF; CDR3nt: TGCGCCAGCAGCCAAGAAGCAGGGGAAATCTATGGCTACACCTTC
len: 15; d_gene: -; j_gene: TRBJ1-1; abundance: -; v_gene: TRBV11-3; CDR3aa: CASSLGGRRNTEAFF; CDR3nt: TGTGCCAGCAGCTTAGGGGGGAGGAGGAACACTGAAGCTTTCTTT
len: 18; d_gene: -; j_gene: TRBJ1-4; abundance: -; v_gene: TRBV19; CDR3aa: CASSIAPAIRATNEKLFF; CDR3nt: TGTGCCAGTAGTATAGCTCCCGCGATCCGGGCAACTAATGAAAAACTGTTTTTT
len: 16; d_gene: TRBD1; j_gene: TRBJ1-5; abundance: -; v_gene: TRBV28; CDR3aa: CASSPALTGPNQPQHF; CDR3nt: TGTGCCAGCAGCCCAGCCTTGACAGGGCCCAATCAGCCCCAGCATTTT
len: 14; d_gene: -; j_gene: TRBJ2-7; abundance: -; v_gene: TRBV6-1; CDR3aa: CASSEAWKQNEQYF; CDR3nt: TGTGCCAGCAGTGAAGCATGGAAACAGAACGAGCAGTACTTC
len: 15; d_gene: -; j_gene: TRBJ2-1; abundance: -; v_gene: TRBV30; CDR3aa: CAWREGYPSYNEQFF; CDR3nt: TGTGCCTGGAGGGAGGGGTACCCCTCCTACAATGAGCAGTTCTTC